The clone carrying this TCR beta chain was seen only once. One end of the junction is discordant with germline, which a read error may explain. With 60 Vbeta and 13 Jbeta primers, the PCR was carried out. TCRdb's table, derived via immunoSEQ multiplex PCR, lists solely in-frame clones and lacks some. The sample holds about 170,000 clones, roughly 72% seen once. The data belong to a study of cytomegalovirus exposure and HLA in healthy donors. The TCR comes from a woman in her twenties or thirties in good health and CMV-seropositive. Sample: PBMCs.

CDR3 sequence: CSVGGRPSNYGYTF. In nucleotides, the CDR3 is TGCAGCGTTGGGGGCAGGCCGTCTAATTATGGCTACACCTTC. V and J are TRBV29-1 and TRBJ1-2, with TRBD1 as a possible D gene (5 bases). The germline gives CDR1 SQVTM, CDR2 ANQGSEA. The CDR3 is 14 amino acids.